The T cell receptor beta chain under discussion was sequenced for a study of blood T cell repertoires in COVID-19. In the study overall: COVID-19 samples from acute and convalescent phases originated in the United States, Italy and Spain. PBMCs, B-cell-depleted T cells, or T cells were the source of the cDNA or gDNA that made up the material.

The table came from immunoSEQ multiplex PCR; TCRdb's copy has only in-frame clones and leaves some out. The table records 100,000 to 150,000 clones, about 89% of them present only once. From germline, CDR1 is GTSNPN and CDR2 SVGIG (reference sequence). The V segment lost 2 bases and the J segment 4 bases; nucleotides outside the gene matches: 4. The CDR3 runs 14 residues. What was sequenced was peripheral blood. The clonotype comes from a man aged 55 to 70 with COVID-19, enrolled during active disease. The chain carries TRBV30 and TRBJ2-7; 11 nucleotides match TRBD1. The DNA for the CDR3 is TGTGCCTGGAGTCGGGGACAGGGGGGTTACGAGCAGTACTTC. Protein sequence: CAWSRGQGGYEQYF.